Listed below are T cell receptor beta chains from one sample, sequenced in a study of tumor-infiltrating lymphocytes in oesophageal squamous cell carcinoma. A single record per CDR3 protein comes from TCRdb applying MiXCR to the PCR reads. The sample carries some 12,000 distinct CDR3 sequences, 45% to 70% recorded once. The sequencing sample was made of esophageal tumor tissue. All receptors derive from a female donor with esophageal squamous cell carcinoma. Each CDR3 is given with its conserved first and last residue. D genes are given only for firm matches. Some rows mark clone size as missing; the rest say once, few, many or name a class of expanded clone.

len,d_gene,v_gene,j_gene,abundance,CDR3nt,CDR3aa
12,.,TRBV7-9,TRBJ2-1,.,TGTGCCAGCAGCCTAGACAGCTACGAGCAGTTCTTC,CASSLDSYEQFF
12,.,TRBV11-1,TRBJ2-3,.,TGTGCCAGCAGCTTAGGAGAGAATACGCAGTATTTT,CASSLGENTQYF
15,TRBD1,TRBV5-1,TRBJ1-2,.,TGCGCCAGCAGCACCCAGACAGGGTTAGAGTTTGGCTACACCTTC,CASSTQTGLEFGYTF
20,.,TRBV4-2,TRBJ1-4,.,TGTGCCAGCAGCCAAGAAGCCCCGGCCAGCGCGCCCGTAGCGTTCGCAAAACTGTTTTTT,CASSQEAPASAPVAFAKLFF
12,.,TRBV6-1,TRBJ2-1,.,TGTGCCAGCAGCGCCGTGGGCCATGAGCAGTTCTTC,CASSAVGHEQFF
15,.,TRBV24-1,TRBJ2-1,.,TGTGCCACCAGTGATTCTACGACAGCGTACAATGAGCAGTTCTTC,CATSDSTTAYNEQFF
15,TRBD1,TRBV19,TRBJ2-7,.,TGTGCCAGTAGTGCCCGGGACAGGCTACCCTACGAGCAGTACTTC,CASSARDRLPYEQYF
15,.,TRBV7-2,TRBJ1-4,medium-sized,TGTGCCAGCAGCTTAGTAGGATCGGGAAATGAAAAACTGTTTTTT,CASSLVGSGNEKLFF
14,.,TRBV6-1,TRBJ1-5,.,TGTGCCAGCTCAATAGGAGGGCAGGCCCAGCCCCAGCATTTT,CASSIGGQAQPQHF
12,.,TRBV28,TRBJ2-7,once,TGTGCCAGCAGTATCTCGTTCGTGGGGCAGTACTTC,CASSISFVGQYF
16,TRBD1,TRBV28,TRBJ2-7,few,TGTGCCAGCAGTTCTCCGGGACAGTCCCGTCCCTACGAGCAGTACTTC,CASSSPGQSRPYEQYF
20,TRBD1,TRBV6-1,TRBJ1-2,many,TGTGCCAGCACCGCACTCAAACCGGGACAGGGGGCCAGTGCTAACTATGGCTACACCTTC,CASTALKPGQGASANYGYTF
14,TRBD2,TRBV7-2,TRBJ2-3,once,TGTGCCAGCAGGCCGACCGGGACTAGCGGGAGGACCTCTTTT,CASRPTGTSGRTSF
13,TRBD1,TRBV6-1,TRBJ2-1,.,TGTGCCAGCAGTAGGGACAGAGGCGAGACCCAGTTCTTC,CASSRDRGETQFF
14,.,TRBV7-9,TRBJ2-3,.,TGTGCCAGCAGCTTAGGCGGAACCACAGATACGCAGTATTTT,CASSLGGTTDTQYF
14,TRBD1,TRBV7-6,TRBJ2-5,.,TGTGCCAGCAGCTTAGGGACAGGGGCAGAGACCCAGTACTTC,CASSLGTGAETQYF
14,.,TRBV6-6,TRBJ2-3,.,TGTGCCAGCAGTTCCCCGGAAGGGGCAGATACGCAGTATTTT,CASSSPEGADTQYF
14,TRBD1,TRBV27,TRBJ2-5,.,TGTGCCAGCACCCCTGGACAGGGGGCGGGAGAGCAGTACTTC,CASTPGQGAGEQYF
15,TRBD2,TRBV6-6,TRBJ2-1,.,TGTGCCAGCAGTAGAACTAGCGGGAGTGTCAATGAGCAGTTCTTC,CASSRTSGSVNEQFF
14,.,TRBV7-9,TRBJ1-1,medium-sized,TGTGCCAGCAGCCCCCCTGGGTGGGACACTGAAGCTTTCTTT,CASSPPGWDTEAFF
19,.,TRBV7-2,TRBJ1-1,.,TGTGCCAGCAGCTTAGGTCCTCTCGCTGCGACAGGAGGGCACACTGAAGCTTTCTTT,CASSLGPLAATGGHTEAFF
15,.,TRBV7-2,TRBJ2-4,.,TGTGCCAGCAGCTTAGCCGCAGCGGCCAAAAACATTCAGTACTTC,CASSLAAAAKNIQYF
14,.,TRBV28,TRBJ2-3,.,TGTGCCAGCAGACCGACAGGCCGGGGGGATACGCAGTATTTT,CASRPTGRGDTQYF
17,TRBD1,TRBV6-1,TRBJ1-2,.,TGTGCCAGCAGCAAATTTCGACAGGGGGCGCGGGGCTATGGCTACACCTTC,CASSKFRQGARGYGYTF
13,.,TRBV20-1,TRBJ1-1,many,TGCAGTGCAAGGGGACTCCCGAACACTGAAGCTTTCTTT,CSARGLPNTEAFF
9,.,TRBV28,TRBJ2-7,many,TGTGCCAGCAGTTTTCGAGTCGGTTGG,CASSFRVGW
22,TRBD2,TRBV12-3/TRBV12-4,TRBJ2-2,.,TGTGCCAGCACCCCCTCCCATCCAGGGCGACTAGCGGGAGCCGCGAACACCGGGGAGCTGTTTTTT,CASTPSHPGRLAGAANTGELFF
17,TRBD1,TRBV7-9,TRBJ2-5,.,TGTGCCAGCAGCACGAAAACGCGGGACAGGGGGTTGGAGACCCAGTACTTC,CASSTKTRDRGLETQYF
15,.,TRBV5-1,TRBJ1-2,.,TGCGCCAGCAGCCCCGGACAGACCGCCAACTATGGCTACACCTTC,CASSPGQTANYGYTF
15,.,TRBV7-2,TRBJ2-3,.,TGTGCCAGCAGCTTAGCGGGGGGGGCCACAGATACGCAGTATTTT,CASSLAGGATDTQYF
15,.,TRBV6-8,TRBJ2-1,.,TGTGCCAGCAGTTACTCCGGGAGCTCCTACAATGAGCAGTTCTTC,CASSYSGSSYNEQFF
18,TRBD2,TRBV7-3,TRBJ2-3,.,TGTGCCAGCAGCTCAACATCGGGACTAGCGGGAGTAAGCGATACGCAGTATTTT,CASSSTSGLAGVSDTQYF
14,TRBD1,TRBV29-1,TRBJ1-2,few,TGCAGCGCGGGGACAGGAAGAGCTAACTATGGCTACACCTTC,CSAGTGRANYGYTF
16,TRBD2,TRBV5-6,TRBJ2-5,.,TGTGCCAGCAGCTTGGGGACTAGCGGGGACCAAGAGACCCAGTACTTC,CASSLGTSGDQETQYF
18,TRBD1,TRBV10-2,TRBJ2-4,.,TGCGCCAGCAGAGGAATTCTGGGACAGGGCTTAGCCAAAAACATTCAGTACTTC,CASRGILGQGLAKNIQYF
15,.,TRBV13,TRBJ1-1,few,TGTGCCAGCAGCCACTTTGGGATTGGGGACACTGAAGCTTTCTTT,CASSHFGIGDTEAFF
15,TRBD1,TRBV28,TRBJ2-1,.,TGTGCCAGCAGGTCTGGGACAGGGGGCTACAATGAGCAGTTCTTC,CASRSGTGGYNEQFF
14,.,TRBV24-1,TRBJ1-2,many,TGTGCCACCAGTGGTGCATCAGATAACTATGGCTACACCTTC,CATSGASDNYGYTF
15,TRBD1,TRBV7-3,TRBJ1-2,many,TGTGCCAGCAGCTCGACCGGGACAGGGTACAATGGCTACACCTTC,CASSSTGTGYNGYTF
15,TRBD1,TRBV7-6,TRBJ1-2,.,TGTGCCAGCAGCTTATCCCCCGGGGACAGACGAGGCTACACCTTC,CASSLSPGDRRGYTF
13,.,TRBV7-9,TRBJ2-5,medium-sized,TGTGCCAGCAGCTTACGGGCTGAAGAGACCCAGTACTTC,CASSLRAEETQYF
13,TRBD1,TRBV7-8,TRBJ2-7,medium-sized,TGTGCCAGCAGCACCATAGGACAGGCCGAGCAGTACTTC,CASSTIGQAEQYF
15,.,TRBV6-1,TRBJ2-7,few,TGTGCCAGCAGTGACTTGGGGGGCGCATTCTACGAGCAGTACTTC,CASSDLGGAFYEQYF